This T cell receptor beta chain was sequenced during a study of T cells in Graves' hyperthyroidism and ophthalmopathy. Template material for amplifying TCR beta CDR3 regions consisted of RNA transcripts. The HTBI primer set was used in a first-round RT-PCR of the TCR CDR3. MiXCR, run by TCRdb on the multiplex PCR reads, gives a single entry per CDR3 protein. The sample has more than 300,000 distinct CDR3 sequences, about 13% seen once. Calling Graves' hyperthyroidism stable meant ophthalmopathy did not progress within 18 months. The patients, who ranged from 18 to 65 in age, presented with newly diagnosed hyperthyroidism lasting under 2 months. The PBMCs studied were ones that came from about 9.9 ml fresh peripheral blood. The CDR3 is 13 residues long. CDR1 MDHEN and CDR2 SYDVKM come from the germline V gene. V dropped 3 bases and J dropped 5 bases, with 8 bases sitting between them. Comment on this clonotype: Its antigen is still unknown.

Study-wide points: Blood shared most expanded thyroid clonotypes above 0.001.

The chain carries TRBV28 and TRBJ2-1, with unresolved D. The sequence came from a woman aged 18-29 years with Graves' hyperthyroidism. Sequencing was carried out using blood. CDR3 protein: CASSLGPNNEQFF. The CDR3, as DNA: TGTGCCAGCAGTTTGGGCCCCAACAATGAGCAGTTCTTC. Filled out from reference TRBV28 and TRBJ2-1, the complete variable domain reads DVKVTQSSRYLVKRTGEKVFLECVQDMDHENMFWYRQDPGLGLRLIYFSYDVKMKEKGDIPEGYSVSREKKERFSLILESASTNQTSMYLCASSLGPNNEQFFGPGTRLTVL.